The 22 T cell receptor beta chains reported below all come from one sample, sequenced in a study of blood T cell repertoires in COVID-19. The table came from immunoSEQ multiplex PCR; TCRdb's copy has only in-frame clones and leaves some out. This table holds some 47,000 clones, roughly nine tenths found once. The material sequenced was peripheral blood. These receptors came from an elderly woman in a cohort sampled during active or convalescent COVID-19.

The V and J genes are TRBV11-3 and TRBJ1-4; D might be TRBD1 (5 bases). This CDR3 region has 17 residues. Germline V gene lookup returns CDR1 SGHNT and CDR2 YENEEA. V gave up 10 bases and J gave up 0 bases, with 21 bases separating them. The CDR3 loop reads CATMREGILATNEKLFF. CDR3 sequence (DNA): TGTGCCACCATGAGGGAGGGGATATTGGCAACTAATGAAAAACTGTTTTTT.

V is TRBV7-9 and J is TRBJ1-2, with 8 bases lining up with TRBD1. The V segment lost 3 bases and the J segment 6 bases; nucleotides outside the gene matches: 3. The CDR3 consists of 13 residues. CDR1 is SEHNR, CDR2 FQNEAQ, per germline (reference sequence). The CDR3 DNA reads TGTGCCAGCAGCTTCGGACAGGGAGATGGCTACACCTTC. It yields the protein CASSFGQGDGYTF.

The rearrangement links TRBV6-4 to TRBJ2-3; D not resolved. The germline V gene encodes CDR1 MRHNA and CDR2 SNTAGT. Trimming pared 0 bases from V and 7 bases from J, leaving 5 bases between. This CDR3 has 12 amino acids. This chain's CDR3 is CASSDSAYTQYF. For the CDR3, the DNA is TGTGCCAGCAGTGACTCGGCATATACGCAGTATTTT.

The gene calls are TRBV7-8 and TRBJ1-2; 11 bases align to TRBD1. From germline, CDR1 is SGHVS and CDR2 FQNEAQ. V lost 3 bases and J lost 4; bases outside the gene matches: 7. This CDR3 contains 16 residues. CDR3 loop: CASSLGQGVGVYGYTF. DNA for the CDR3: TGTGCCAGCAGCTTGGGACAGGGGGTCGGGGTCTATGGCTACACCTTC.

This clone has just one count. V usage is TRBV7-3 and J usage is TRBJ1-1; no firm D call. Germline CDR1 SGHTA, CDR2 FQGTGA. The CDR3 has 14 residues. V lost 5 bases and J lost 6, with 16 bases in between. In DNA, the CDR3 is TGTGCCAGCAGCCTCGGCGGGCGAAGGGCTGAAGCTTTCTTT. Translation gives CASSLGGRRAEAFF.

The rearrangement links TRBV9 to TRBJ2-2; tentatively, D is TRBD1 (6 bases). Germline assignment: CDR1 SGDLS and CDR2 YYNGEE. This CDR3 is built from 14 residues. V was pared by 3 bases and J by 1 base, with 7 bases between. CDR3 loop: CASSGQENTGELFF. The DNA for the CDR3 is TGTGCCAGCAGCGGACAGGAGAACACCGGGGAGCTGTTTTTT.

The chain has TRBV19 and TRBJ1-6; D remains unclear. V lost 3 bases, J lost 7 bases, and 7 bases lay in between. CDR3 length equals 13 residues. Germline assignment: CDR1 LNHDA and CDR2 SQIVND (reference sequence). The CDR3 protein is CASSITRNSPLHF. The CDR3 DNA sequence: TGTGCCAGTAGTATCACCCGGAATTCACCCCTCCACTTT.

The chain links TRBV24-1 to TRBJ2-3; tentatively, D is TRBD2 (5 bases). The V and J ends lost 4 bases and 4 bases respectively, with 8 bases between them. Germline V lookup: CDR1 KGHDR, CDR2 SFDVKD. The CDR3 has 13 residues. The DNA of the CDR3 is TGTGCCACCAGTGAGGGAGCACCAGATACGCAGTATTTT. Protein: CATSEGAPDTQYF.

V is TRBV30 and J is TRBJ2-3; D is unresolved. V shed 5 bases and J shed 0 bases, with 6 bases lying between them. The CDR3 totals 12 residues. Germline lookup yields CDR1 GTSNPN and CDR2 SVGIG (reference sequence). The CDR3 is CAWAGSTDTQYF. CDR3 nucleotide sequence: TGTGCCTGGGCAGGCAGCACAGATACGCAGTATTTT.

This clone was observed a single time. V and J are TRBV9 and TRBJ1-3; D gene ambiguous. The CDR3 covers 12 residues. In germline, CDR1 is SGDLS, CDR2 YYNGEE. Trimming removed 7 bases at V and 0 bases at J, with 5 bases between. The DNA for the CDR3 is TGTGCCAGCCGGGGCTCTGGAAACACCATATATTTT. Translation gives CASRGSGNTIYF.

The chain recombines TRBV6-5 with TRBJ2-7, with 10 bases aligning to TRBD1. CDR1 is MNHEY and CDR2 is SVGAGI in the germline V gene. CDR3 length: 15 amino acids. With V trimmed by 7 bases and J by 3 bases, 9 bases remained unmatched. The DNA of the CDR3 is TGTGCCAGCATCCCTAGACAGGGGGCGTACTACGAGCAGTACTTC. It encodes CASIPRQGAYYEQYF.

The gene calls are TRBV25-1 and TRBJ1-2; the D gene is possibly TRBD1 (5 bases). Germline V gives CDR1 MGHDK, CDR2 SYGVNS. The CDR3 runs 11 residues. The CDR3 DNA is TGTGCGAGCGGGGGGAACTATGGCTACACCTTC. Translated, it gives CASGGNYGYTF.

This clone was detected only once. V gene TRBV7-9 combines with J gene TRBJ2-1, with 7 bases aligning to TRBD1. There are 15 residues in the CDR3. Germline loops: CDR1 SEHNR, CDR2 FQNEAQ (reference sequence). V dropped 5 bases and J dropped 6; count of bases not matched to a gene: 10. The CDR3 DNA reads TGTGCCAGCAGCCCGAAGACAGGGTACATCAATGAGCAGTTCTTC. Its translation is CASSPKTGYINEQFF.

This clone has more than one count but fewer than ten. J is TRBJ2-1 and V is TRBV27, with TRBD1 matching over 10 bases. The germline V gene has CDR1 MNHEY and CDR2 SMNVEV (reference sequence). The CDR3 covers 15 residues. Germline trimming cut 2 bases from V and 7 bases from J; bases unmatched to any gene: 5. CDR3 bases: TGTGCCAGCAGTTTAGGGACAGGGGATTTGAATGAGCAGTTCTTC. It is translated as CASSLGTGDLNEQFF.

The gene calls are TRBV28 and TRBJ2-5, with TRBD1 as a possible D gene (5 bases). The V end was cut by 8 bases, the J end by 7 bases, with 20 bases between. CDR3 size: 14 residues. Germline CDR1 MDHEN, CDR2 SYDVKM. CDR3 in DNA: TGTGCCAGCCACGACCCCCAGGGATTCGGGACCCAGTACTTC. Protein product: CASHDPQGFGTQYF.

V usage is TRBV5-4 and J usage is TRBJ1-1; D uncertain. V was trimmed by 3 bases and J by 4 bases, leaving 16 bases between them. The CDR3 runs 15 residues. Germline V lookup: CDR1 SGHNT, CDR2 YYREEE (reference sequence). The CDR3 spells CASSSDLLGSTEAFF. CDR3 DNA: TGTGCCAGCAGCTCGGACCTGTTGGGGAGCACTGAAGCTTTCTTT.

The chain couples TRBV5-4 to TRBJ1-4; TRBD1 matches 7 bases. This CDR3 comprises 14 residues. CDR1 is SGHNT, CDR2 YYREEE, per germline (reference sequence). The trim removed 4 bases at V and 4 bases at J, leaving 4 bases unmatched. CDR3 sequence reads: CASSLQGNNEKLFF. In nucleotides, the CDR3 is TGTGCCAGCAGCCTACAGGGGAATAATGAAAAACTGTTTTTT.

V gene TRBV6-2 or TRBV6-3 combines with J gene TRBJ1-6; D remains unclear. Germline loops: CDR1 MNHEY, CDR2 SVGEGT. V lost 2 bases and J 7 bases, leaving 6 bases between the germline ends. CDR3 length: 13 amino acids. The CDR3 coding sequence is TGTGCCAGCAGTTACAGCGGGAATTCACCCCTCCACTTT. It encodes CASSYSGNSPLHF.

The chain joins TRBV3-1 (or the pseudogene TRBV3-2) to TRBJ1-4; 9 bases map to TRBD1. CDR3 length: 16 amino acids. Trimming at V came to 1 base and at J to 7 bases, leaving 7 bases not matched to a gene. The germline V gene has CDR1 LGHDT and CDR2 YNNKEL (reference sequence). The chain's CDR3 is CASSQVTGGGGEKLFF. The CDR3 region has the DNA TGTGCCAGCAGCCAAGTGACAGGGGGAGGCGGTGAAAAACTGTTTTTT.

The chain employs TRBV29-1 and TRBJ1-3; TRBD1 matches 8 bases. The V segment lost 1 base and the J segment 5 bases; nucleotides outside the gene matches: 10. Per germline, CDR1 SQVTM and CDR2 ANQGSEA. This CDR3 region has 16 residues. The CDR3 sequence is CSVEVWVRTGRNTIYF. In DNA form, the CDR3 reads TGCAGCGTTGAAGTCTGGGTGCGGACAGGGAGAAACACCATATATTTT. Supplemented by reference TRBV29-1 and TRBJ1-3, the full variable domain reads SAVISQKPSRDICQRGTSLTIQCQVDSQVTMMFWYRQQPGQSLTLIATANQGSEATYESGFVIDKFPISRPNLTFSTLTVSNMSPEDSSIYLCSVEVWVRTGRNTIYFGEGSWLTVV.

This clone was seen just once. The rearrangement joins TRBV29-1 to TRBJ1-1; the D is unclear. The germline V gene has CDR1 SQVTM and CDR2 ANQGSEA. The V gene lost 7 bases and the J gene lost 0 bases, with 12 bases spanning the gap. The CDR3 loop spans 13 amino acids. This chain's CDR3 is CSANSLMNTEAFF. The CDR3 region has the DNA TGCAGCGCTAACAGCTTAATGAACACTGAAGCTTTCTTT.

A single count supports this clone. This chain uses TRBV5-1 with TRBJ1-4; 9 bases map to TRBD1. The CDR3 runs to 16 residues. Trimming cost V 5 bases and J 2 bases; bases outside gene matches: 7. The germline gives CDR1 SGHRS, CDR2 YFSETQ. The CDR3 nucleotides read TGCGCCAGCAGGTACTCGACAGGGGGGACTAATGAAAAACTGTTTTTT. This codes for CASRYSTGGTNEKLFF.